The T cell receptor beta chain described here comes from a study of a mutant IDH1 vaccine in newly diagnosed glioma. Background on the study: Patients got their first vaccination 4-6 weeks after radiotherapy alone, or with temozolomide cycles. V12 corresponded to week 35 and V13 to week 47. Prior therapy was radiotherapy, temozolomide, or both; most received both.

The data were produced by immunoSEQ multiplex PCR, yet TCRdb's version contains in-frame clones alone and is incomplete. The table has roughly 50,000 clones, 80% to 85% seen once; the top ten hold about 4%. Findings and limits, study-wide: Altogether, approximately 93% of patients exhibited vaccine-induced immune responses.

Time point indicated: week 35, safety follow-up. Alongside topical imiquimod, each dose of vaccine comprised 300 ug of mutant IDH1 20-mer peptide. There are 15 residues in the CDR3. Germline V CDR1 and CDR2: SGHRS, YFSETQ. The ends were cut back, 0 bases at V and 7 bases at J, with 11 bases in the middle. To note about this clone: Its target is unknown.

The input for sequencing was PBMCs, taken from a glioma patient whose treatment included an IDH1 peptide vaccine. This sequence was found in a woman between 18 and 29 years old with glioma. V gene TRBV5-1 combines with J gene TRBJ1-6; D is possibly TRBD1 (6 bases). The DNA of the CDR3 is TGCGCCAGCAGCTTGGCCTCAGGGGAAAATTCACCCCTCCACTTT. This translates into CASSLASGENSPLHF.